This is a list of T cell receptor beta chains from one sample in a study of blood T cell repertoires in COVID-19. TCRdb keeps only in-frame clones here, not all; method: immunoSEQ multiplex PCR. The repertoire consists of 65,000 to 85,000 clones, with 70% to 80% occurring once and the leading ten covering about 5%. Input material: peripheral blood. Source of these receptors: an elderly woman with active or convalescent COVID-19. Each CDR3 is given with its conserved first and last residue. The D gene is left open where the match is weak. The listing skips clone size in some rows; elsewhere it reads once, few, many or a size class.

TRBD1	TRBV29-1	.	TRBJ2-2	CSVSTGTGGLRVGELFF	TGCAGCGTTTCAACCGGGACAGGGGGGCTCCGCGTCGGGGAGCTGTTTTTT
TRBD2	TRBV7-6	.	TRBJ2-5	CASSSDGTSGTELDF	TGTGCCAGCAGTTCAGACGGGACTAGCGGGACGGAGCTCGACTTC
.	TRBV7-2	once	TRBJ1-5	CASSLRGNQPQHF	TGTGCCAGCAGCTTAAGGGGGAATCAGCCCCAGCATTTT
.	TRBV6-2/TRBV6-3	.	TRBJ1-1	CASSYLLTGNTEAFF	TGTGCCAGCAGTTACCTGTTGACAGGGAACACTGAAGCTTTCTTT
.	TRBV29-1	.	TRBJ2-1	CSVDLRLYNEQFF	TGCAGCGTTGATTTGCGACTTTACAATGAGCAGTTCTTC
.	TRBV18	.	TRBJ2-7	CASSPEMYSYEQYF	TGTGCCAGCTCACCGGAGATGTACTCCTACGAGCAGTACTTC
TRBD1	TRBV6-6	.	TRBJ1-6	CASSQGAGTAYNSPLHF	TGTGCCAGCAGTCAGGGTGCGGGGACAGCGTATAATTCACCCCTCCACTTT
.	TRBV19	.	TRBJ1-6	CASGSSYNSPLHF	TGTGCCAGTGGGAGCTCCTATAATTCACCCCTCCACTTT
TRBD2	TRBV5-5	.	TRBJ2-1	CASSLASGRGLYNEQFF	TGTGCCAGCAGCTTAGCTAGCGGGAGGGGACTCTACAATGAGCAGTTCTTC
.	TRBV11-2	.	TRBJ1-1	CASSLVRGRDTFF	TGTGCCAGCAGCTTAGTTAGAGGGCGAGATACCTTCTTT
TRBD1	TRBV18	.	TRBJ1-2	CASSPPVQGYGYTF	TGTGCCAGCTCACCACCAGTACAGGGGTATGGCTACACCTTC
.	TRBV30	.	TRBJ1-5	CAWSVRGGNQPQHF	TGTGCCTGGAGTGTGAGAGGAGGCAATCAGCCCCAGCATTTT
TRBD1	TRBV20-1	.	TRBJ1-2	CSARGQDGYTF	TGCAGTGCCAGAGGACAGGATGGCTACACCTTC
.	TRBV7-9	.	TRBJ2-3	CASSLERITTDTQYF	TGTGCCAGCAGCTTAGAGAGGATCACCACAGATACGCAGTATTTT
.	TRBV7-9	.	TRBJ2-7	CASSFSHEQYF	TGTGCCAGCAGCTTCTCCCACGAGCAGTACTTC
.	TRBV18	.	TRBJ1-2	CASSPQPGPSDGYTF	TGTGCCAGCTCACCACAACCGGGTCCCTCAGATGGCTACACCTTC
.	TRBV18	.	TRBJ2-7	CASSPHRGPSEAYEQYF	TGTGCCAGCTCACCCCATCGGGGACCTAGCGAGGCCTACGAGCAGTACTTC
.	TRBV14	.	TRBJ1-6	CASSSGSSYNSPLHF	TGTGCCAGCAGTTCGGGGAGCTCCTATAATTCACCCCTCCACTTT
.	TRBV5-5	.	TRBJ2-7	CASSIQVSYEQYF	TGTGCCAGCAGCATACAGGTGTCCTACGAGCAGTACTTC
TRBD2	TRBV29-1	few	TRBJ2-3	CSVLRLAVITDTQYF	TGCAGCGTTCTGAGACTAGCGGTAATCACAGATACGCAGTATTTT
TRBD1	TRBV5-1	.	TRBJ1-2	CASSSGQAFDGYTF	TGCGCCAGCAGCTCGGGACAGGCTTTCGATGGCTACACCTTC
.	TRBV6-6	.	TRBJ2-7	CASSPLATYEQYF	TGTGCCAGCAGCCCACTAGCTACCTACGAGCAGTACTTC
TRBD1	TRBV7-9	.	TRBJ2-5	CASKTGTGTQYF	TGTGCCAGCAAAACCGGGACAGGGACCCAGTACTTC
TRBD1	TRBV27	.	TRBJ1-2	CASALGRGQDGYTF	TGTGCCAGCGCCCTGGGCAGGGGGCAAGATGGCTACACCTTC
.	TRBV27	.	TRBJ2-5	CASSLSGTGETQYF	TGTGCCAGCAGTTTATCAGGCACGGGGGAGACCCAGTACTTC
.	TRBV6-1	.	TRBJ2-5	CASSEARAARETQYF	TGTGCCAGCAGTGAAGCGCGTGCGGCTCGAGAGACCCAGTACTTC
TRBD2	TRBV7-2	.	TRBJ2-1	CASSSWTSGNEQFF	TGTGCCAGCAGCTCGTGGACTAGCGGCAATGAGCAGTTCTTC
.	TRBV6-6	.	TRBJ2-6	CASSVSSGANVLTF	TGTGCCAGCAGTGTCTCCTCTGGGGCCAACGTCCTGACTTTC
TRBD1	TRBV5-4	once	TRBJ1-2	CASSLVPTPETGDGYTF	TGTGCCAGCAGCTTGGTTCCCACCCCGGAAACAGGGGATGGCTACACCTTC
TRBD2	TRBV3-1/TRBV3-2	.	TRBJ2-5	CASSQEAGPQETQYF	TGTGCCAGCAGCCAAGAAGCGGGGCCCCAAGAGACCCAGTACTTC
.	TRBV6-5	.	TRBJ2-7	CASAATGVKEQYF	TGTGCCAGCGCCGCGACAGGAGTAAAAGAGCAGTACTTC
.	TRBV7-2	.	TRBJ1-6	CASSQSPVNSYNSPLHF	TGTGCCAGCAGTCAAAGTCCGGTAAACTCCTATAATTCACCCCTCCACTTT
.	TRBV9	.	TRBJ2-3	CASSLQPTDTQYF	TGTGCCAGCAGCTTACAACCCACAGATACGCAGTATTTT
.	TRBV7-9	once	TRBJ1-4	CASSLYYQNEKLFF	TGTGCCAGCAGCTTATATTACCAGAATGAAAAACTGTTTTTT
.	TRBV6-6	.	TRBJ1-2	CASSYEGRTNYGYTF	TGTGCCAGCAGTTACGAGGGCAGAACTAACTATGGCTACACCTTC
TRBD2	TRBV11-2	.	TRBJ2-7	CASSYGLADYEQYF	TGTGCCAGCAGCTACGGACTAGCAGACTACGAGCAGTACTTC
TRBD2	TRBV4-1	.	TRBJ2-2	CASSQDRVSGRVGTGELFF	TGCGCCAGCAGCCAAGATCGGGTTAGCGGGAGGGTTGGCACCGGGGAGCTGTTTTTT
.	TRBV11-2	.	TRBJ1-6	CASSLDLGGSPLHF	TGTGCCAGCAGCTTAGATTTGGGAGGCTCACCCCTCCACTTT
.	TRBV19	.	TRBJ2-5	CASSLRDSWRETQYF	TGTGCCAGTAGCTTGCGGGACTCCTGGCGGGAGACCCAGTACTTC
.	TRBV7-9	.	TRBJ2-1	CASSPTTTTSKWKFF	TGTGCCAGCAGTCCTACTACTACCACCTCAAAATGGAAGTTCTTC
.	TRBV2	.	TRBJ1-5	CASSLRSGDQPQHF	TGTGCCAGCAGTCTCAGGTCGGGGGATCAGCCCCAGCATTTT
TRBD2	TRBV25-1	.	TRBJ2-1	CASSGGLAGVGRNNEQFF	TGTGCCAGCAGTGGTGGACTAGCGGGAGTTGGCCGGAACAATGAGCAGTTCTTC
.	TRBV10-3	.	TRBJ1-2	CAIRGHRLDGYTF	TGTGCCATCAGGGGACACCGGCTGGATGGCTACACCTTC
TRBD1	TRBV10-2	few	TRBJ1-5	CASTRDRYQPQHF	TGCGCCAGCACCCGGGACAGGTATCAGCCCCAGCATTTT
TRBD1	TRBV7-9	.	TRBJ1-1	CASRPPGTGNKAFF	TGTGCCAGCAGGCCCCCCGGGACAGGGAATAAAGCTTTCTTT
.	TRBV5-4	few	TRBJ1-2	CASSLQETFPYGYTF	TGTGCCAGCAGCTTACAGGAAACCTTTCCCTATGGCTACACCTTC
TRBD1	TRBV9	.	TRBJ2-7	CASSSGGTGGYEQYF	TGTGCCAGCAGCTCAGGAGGGACAGGGGGGTACGAGCAGTACTTC
.	TRBV6-6	.	TRBJ1-1	CASSYWGGASEAFF	TGTGCCAGCAGTTACTGGGGGGGCGCATCGGAAGCTTTCTTT
.	TRBV4-3	.	TRBJ2-7	CASSQDFGRSISYEQYF	TGCGCCAGCAGCCAAGATTTTGGCAGGTCAATCTCCTACGAGCAGTACTTC
.	TRBV3-1/TRBV3-2	.	TRBJ1-6	CASSQDSRVGSPLHF	TGTGCCAGCAGCCAAGATTCCAGGGTTGGTTCACCCCTCCACTTT
TRBD1	TRBV5-1	once	TRBJ1-1	CASSTLQGTEAFF	TGCGCCAGCAGCACGTTACAGGGGACTGAAGCTTTCTTT
TRBD1	TRBV7-2	.	TRBJ2-5	CASNSLGTGEETQYF	TGTGCCAGCAACAGTCTTGGGACAGGGGAAGAGACCCAGTACTTC
.	TRBV6-2/TRBV6-3	.	TRBJ2-7	CASSYPTEEQYF	TGTGCCAGCAGTTACCCGACAGAGGAGCAGTACTTC
TRBD2	TRBV7-2	.	TRBJ2-1	CASSFIIAGVGEQFF	TGTGCCAGCAGCTTTATAATAGCGGGAGTAGGTGAGCAGTTCTTC
.	TRBV11-3	.	TRBJ2-3	CASSSGAGATDTQYF	TGTGCCAGCAGCTCAGGGGCGGGGGCCACAGATACGCAGTATTTT
.	TRBV6-6	.	TRBJ1-1	CASSPGYEGAFF	TGTGCCAGCAGTCCCGGCTATGAGGGAGCTTTCTTT
TRBD1	TRBV2	.	TRBJ1-5	CASSVDRGQQPQHF	TGTGCCAGCAGCGTTGACAGGGGGCAACAGCCCCAGCATTTT